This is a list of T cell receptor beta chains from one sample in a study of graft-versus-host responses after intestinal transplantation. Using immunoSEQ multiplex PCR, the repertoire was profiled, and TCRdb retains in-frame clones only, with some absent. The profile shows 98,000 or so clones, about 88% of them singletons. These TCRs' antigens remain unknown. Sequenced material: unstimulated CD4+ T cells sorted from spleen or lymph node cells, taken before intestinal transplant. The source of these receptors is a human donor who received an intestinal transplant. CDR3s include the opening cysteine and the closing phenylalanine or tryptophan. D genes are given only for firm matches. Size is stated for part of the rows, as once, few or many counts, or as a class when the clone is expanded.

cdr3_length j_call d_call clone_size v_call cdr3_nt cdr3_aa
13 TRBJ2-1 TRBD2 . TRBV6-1 TGTGCCAGCACTCCTCGCGGGACTAGCGGGCAGTTCTTC CASTPRGTSGQFF
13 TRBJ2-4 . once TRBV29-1 TGCAGCGCCAAAGGGGGGGGAGAAGACATTCAGTACTTC CSAKGGGEDIQYF
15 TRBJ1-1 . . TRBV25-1 TGTGCCAGCAGTGAATTAGAGGGTGCGGGGACTGAAGCTTTCTTT CASSELEGAGTEAFF
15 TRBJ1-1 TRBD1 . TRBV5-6 TGTGCCAGCAGCTTAAGGGACAGGGGGCACACTGAAGCTTTCTTT CASSLRDRGHTEAFF
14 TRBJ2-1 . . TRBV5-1 TGCGCCAGCAGCTTGAGGGGGGATTACAATGAGCAGTTCTTC CASSLRGDYNEQFF
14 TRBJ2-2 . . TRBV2 TGTGCCAGCCGGGGTAGAGGACGCACCGGGGAGCTGTTTTTT CASRGRGRTGELFF
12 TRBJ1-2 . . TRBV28 TGTGCCAGCACCCAGGGACTCTATGGCTACACCTTC CASTQGLYGYTF
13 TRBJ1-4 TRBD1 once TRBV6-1 TGTGCCAGCAGACAGGGGACCTTCGGAAAACTGTTTTTT CASRQGTFGKLFF
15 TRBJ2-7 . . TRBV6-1 TGTGCCAGCAGGGAGGGGGCGGGAAAGAGGTACGAGCAGTACTTC CASREGAGKRYEQYF
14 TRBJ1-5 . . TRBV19 TGTGCCAGTAATATGCGCCAGAATAATCAGCCCCAGCATTTT CASNMRQNNQPQHF
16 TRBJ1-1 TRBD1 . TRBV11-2 TGTGCCAGCAGCTCAGCCACAAGGGACAGAGACACTGAAGCTTTCTTT CASSSATRDRDTEAFF
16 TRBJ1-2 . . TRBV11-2 TGTGCCAGCAGCTCCCGGGTGAGGCCTGGGAACTATGGCTACACCTTC CASSSRVRPGNYGYTF
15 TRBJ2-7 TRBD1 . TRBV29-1 TGCAGCGTTGAAGACGCCCGGGACAGGGGCCGCGAGCAGTACTTC CSVEDARDRGREQYF
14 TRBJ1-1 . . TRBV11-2 TGTGCCAGCAGCTTAGCGGGTGGGGACACTGAAGCTTTCTTT CASSLAGGDTEAFF
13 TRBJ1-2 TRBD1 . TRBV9 TGTGCCAGCAGCCGGGACAGGAACTATGGCTACACCTTC CASSRDRNYGYTF
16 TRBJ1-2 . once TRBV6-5 TGTGCCAGCAGTTACAGTTACGGACAGAAATTTTATGGCTACACCTTC CASSYSYGQKFYGYTF
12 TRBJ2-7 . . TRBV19 TGTGCCAATAGCCCGAGGGGGTACGAGCAGTACTTC CANSPRGYEQYF
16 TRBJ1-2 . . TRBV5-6 TGTGCCAGCAGCTTGAGGCAGGGGTTATTTTCCTATGGCTACACCTTC CASSLRQGLFSYGYTF
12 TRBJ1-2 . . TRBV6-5 TGTGCCAGCTCCTCGGGCTCCTATGGCTACACCTTC CASSSGSYGYTF
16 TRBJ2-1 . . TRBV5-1 TGCGCCAGCAGCTTGATTACAGGGAGCTCCTACAATGAGCAGTTCTTC CASSLITGSSYNEQFF
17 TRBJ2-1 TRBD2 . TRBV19 TGTGCCAGTAGTAGCTCATCGACTAGCGGGTTTTACAATGAGCAGTTCTTC CASSSSSTSGFYNEQFF
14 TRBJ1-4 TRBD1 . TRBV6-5 TGTGCCAGCAGCTGGGGACAGGGTAATGAAAAACTGTTTTTT CASSWGQGNEKLFF
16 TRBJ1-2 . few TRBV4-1 TGCGCCAGCAGCCAAGATCCATTGCCGACGGGCTATGGCTACACCTTC CASSQDPLPTGYGYTF
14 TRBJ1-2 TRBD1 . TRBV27 TGTGCCAGCAGTAACCGGGACAGGGGGCTATCGGTCATCTTC CASSNRDRGLSVIF
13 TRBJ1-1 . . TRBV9 TGTGCCAGCAGCGTAGGTTGGGAGGGTGAAGCTTTCTTT CASSVGWEGEAFF
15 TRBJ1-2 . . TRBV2 TGTGCCAGCAGTGAATTGTTCCCCGGAGGCTATGGCTACACCTTC CASSELFPGGYGYTF
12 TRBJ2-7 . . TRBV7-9 TGTGCCAGCAGCTCCGTTTCGGACGAGCAGTACTTC CASSSVSDEQYF
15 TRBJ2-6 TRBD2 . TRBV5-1 TGCGCCAGCAGCTTAGCGGGAGGTGGGGCCAACGTCCTGACTTTC CASSLAGGGANVLTF
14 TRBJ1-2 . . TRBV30 TGTGCCTGGAGGGTGGGAGGGGCGGGGGATGGCTACACCTTC CAWRVGGAGDGYTF
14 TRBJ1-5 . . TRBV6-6 TGTGCCAGCAAACCGCTTTGGGGAAATCAGCCCCAGCATTTT CASKPLWGNQPQHF
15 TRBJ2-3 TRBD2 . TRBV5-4 TGTGCCAGCAGCTTACTAGCGGGTATCACAGATACGCAGTATTTT CASSLLAGITDTQYF
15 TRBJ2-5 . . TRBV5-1 TGCGCCAGCAGCTTGGGGGATTCAGGTGGGGAGACCCAGTACTTC CASSLGDSGGETQYF
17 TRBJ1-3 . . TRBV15 TGTGCCACCAGCAGAGATTTGGGGGCTTCGTCTGGAAACACCATATATTTT CATSRDLGASSGNTIYF
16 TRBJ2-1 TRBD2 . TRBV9 TGTGCCAGCAGCGTAGGGGGACTAGCGGGGAACAATGAGCAGTTCTTC CASSVGGLAGNNEQFF
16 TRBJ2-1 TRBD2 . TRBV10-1 TGCGCCAGCAGCCACACGACTAGCGGGGACTACAATGAGCAGTTCTTC CASSHTTSGDYNEQFF
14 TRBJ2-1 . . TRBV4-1 TGCGCCTCTAGGGGGGGGGTCGCCTACAATGAGCAGTTCTTC CASRGGVAYNEQFF
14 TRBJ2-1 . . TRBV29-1 TGCAGCTCACCGATAACTGCCAGCTACAATGAGCAGTTCTTC CSSPITASYNEQFF
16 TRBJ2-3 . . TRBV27 TGTGTCAGCAGTTTATTGGGCACGGATAGCACAGATACGCAGTATTTT CVSSLLGTDSTDTQYF
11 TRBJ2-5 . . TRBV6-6 TGTGCCAGCAGTTATAAAGAGACCCAGTACTTC CASSYKETQYF
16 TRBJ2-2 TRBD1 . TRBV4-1 TGCGCCAGCAGCCGGTCGGGACAGGGGAACACCGGGGAGCTGTTTTTT CASSRSGQGNTGELFF
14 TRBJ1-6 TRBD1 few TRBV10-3 TGTGCCATCAGCGGCGACAGGGATAATTCACCCCTCCACTTT CAISGDRDNSPLHF
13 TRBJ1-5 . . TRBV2 TGTGCCAGCAGTGACATTAGCAATCAGCCCCAGCATTTT CASSDISNQPQHF
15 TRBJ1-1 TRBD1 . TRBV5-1 TGCGCCAGCAGCAGGGGGGACAGGGAGAACACTGAAGCTTTCTTT CASSRGDRENTEAFF
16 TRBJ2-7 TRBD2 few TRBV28 TGTGCCAGCAGTTTCTCACTAGCGGGACTTTCCTACGAGCAGTACTTC CASSFSLAGLSYEQYF
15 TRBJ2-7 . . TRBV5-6 TGTGCCAGCAGCCCGACGGGGGGCGGAACCTACGAGCAGTACTTC CASSPTGGGTYEQYF
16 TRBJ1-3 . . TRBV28 TGTGCCAGCAGCTCCGGAGGGACCCAGGATGAAAACACCATATATTTT CASSSGGTQDENTIYF
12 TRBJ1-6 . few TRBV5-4 TGTGCCAGCAGCTTGGTAGGTTCACCCCTCCACTTT CASSLVGSPLHF
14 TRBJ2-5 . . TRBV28 TGTGCCAGCAGTTTATATGAAGGGTTAGAGACCCAGTACTTC CASSLYEGLETQYF
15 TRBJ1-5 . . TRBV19 TGTGCCAGTAACAGGAAGACCTATAGCAATCAGCCCCAGCATTTT CASNRKTYSNQPQHF
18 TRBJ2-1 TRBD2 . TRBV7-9 TGTGCCAGCAGCTTAGTTCCCGTACTAGCGGGGGAGGACAATGAGCAGTTCTTC CASSLVPVLAGEDNEQFF
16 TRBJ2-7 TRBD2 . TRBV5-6 TGTGCCAGCAGCTTGTTCGGACTAGCGGAAACCTACGAGCAGTACTTC CASSLFGLAETYEQYF
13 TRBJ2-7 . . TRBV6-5 TGTGCCAGCAGTTTCGGACTCTCCTACGAGCAGTACTTC CASSFGLSYEQYF